These T cell receptor beta chains were read from a single sample in a study of T-cell reconstitution after alpha-beta-depleted transplantation in children. TCRdb called the PCR reads again in MiXCR, with one record for every CDR3 protein. The sample yields roughly 300,000 distinct CDR3 sequences, 10% seen once. Material: PBMCs from the stem cell graft donor, obtained from the stem cell graft. The source is a human donor who donated a stem cell graft to a child with acute lymphoblastic leukemia. CDR3s include the opening cysteine and the closing phenylalanine or tryptophan. Fields, in order: D gene, clone size, V gene, J gene, CDR3 length, CDR3 protein, CDR3 DNA. The D gene is left open where the match is weak. Not every row has a clone size; where given, it reads once, few, many or a size class.

d_gene: TRBD2
abundance: NA
v_gene: TRBV4-1
j_gene: TRBJ2-7
len: 15
CDR3aa: CASSQWTSGAYEQYF
CDR3nt: TGCGCCAGCAGCCAGTGGACTAGCGGAGCCTACGAGCAGTACTTC

d_gene: TRBD1
abundance: NA
v_gene: TRBV5-1
j_gene: TRBJ2-1
len: 18
CDR3aa: CASSLGTGGSRSYNEQFF
CDR3nt: TGCGCCAGCAGCTTGGGGACAGGGGGCTCCAGGTCCTACAATGAGCAGTTCTTC

d_gene: TRBD2
abundance: NA
v_gene: TRBV6-1
j_gene: TRBJ2-1
len: 14
CDR3aa: CASILSGGYNEQFF
CDR3nt: TGTGCCAGCATTCTTAGCGGGGGGTACAATGAGCAGTTCTTC

d_gene: NA
abundance: NA
v_gene: TRBV9
j_gene: TRBJ2-7
len: 14
CDR3aa: CASSVDSPYSEQYF
CDR3nt: TGTGCCAGCAGCGTGGACTCCCCCTACTCTGAGCAGTACTTC

d_gene: NA
abundance: NA
v_gene: TRBV12-3/TRBV12-4
j_gene: TRBJ1-1
len: 13
CDR3aa: CASRTGVNTEAFF
CDR3nt: TGTGCCAGCAGGACCGGGGTGAACACTGAAGCTTTCTTT

d_gene: TRBD1
abundance: many
v_gene: TRBV4-2
j_gene: TRBJ1-5
len: 17
CDR3aa: CASSQDRDRVRIKPQHF
CDR3nt: TGTGCCAGCAGCCAAGACCGGGACAGGGTTAGGATTAAGCCCCAGCATTTT

d_gene: TRBD2
abundance: many
v_gene: TRBV29-1
j_gene: TRBJ2-1
len: 13
CDR3aa: CSVRWERENEQFF
CDR3nt: TGCAGCGTCCGTTGGGAGCGGGAGAATGAGCAGTTCTTC

d_gene: TRBD2
abundance: many
v_gene: TRBV5-5
j_gene: TRBJ2-1
len: 17
CDR3aa: CASSTRRGTSAPNEQFF
CDR3nt: TGTGCCAGCAGCACTCGTCGCGGGACTAGCGCGCCCAATGAGCAGTTCTTC

d_gene: NA
abundance: few
v_gene: TRBV30
j_gene: TRBJ1-2
len: 14
CDR3aa: CAWSAVSLNYGYTF
CDR3nt: TGTGCCTGGAGTGCGGTCAGCTTAAACTATGGCTACACCTTC

d_gene: NA
abundance: NA
v_gene: TRBV29-1
j_gene: TRBJ2-7
len: 15
CDR3aa: CSVEDYEGTAYEQYF
CDR3nt: TGCAGCGTTGAAGATTACGAGGGAACGGCCTACGAGCAGTACTTC

d_gene: NA
abundance: NA
v_gene: TRBV5-1
j_gene: TRBJ2-1
len: 15
CDR3aa: CASSLAGEGYNEQFF
CDR3nt: TGCGCCAGCAGCTTGGCAGGGGAGGGGTACAATGAGCAGTTCTTC

d_gene: NA
abundance: few
v_gene: TRBV5-1
j_gene: TRBJ2-1
len: 13
CDR3aa: CASSTRASNEQFF
CDR3nt: TGCGCCAGCAGCACCCGAGCAAGTAATGAGCAGTTCTTC

d_gene: NA
abundance: few
v_gene: TRBV12-3/TRBV12-4
j_gene: TRBJ1-1
len: 11
CDR3aa: CASSLSPEAFF
CDR3nt: TGTGCCAGCAGTTTGAGTCCCGAAGCTTTCTTT

d_gene: NA
abundance: NA
v_gene: TRBV7-9
j_gene: TRBJ1-2
len: 16
CDR3aa: CASSRYSQTGYYGYTF
CDR3nt: TGTGCCAGCAGCCGTTACTCTCAGACAGGCTACTATGGCTACACCTTC

d_gene: NA
abundance: few
v_gene: TRBV7-3
j_gene: TRBJ2-2
len: 15
CDR3aa: CASSLRVQGSGELFF
CDR3nt: TGTGCCAGCAGCTTACGAGTCCAGGGGAGCGGGGAGCTGTTTTTT

d_gene: NA
abundance: few
v_gene: TRBV15
j_gene: TRBJ1-2
len: 14
CDR3aa: CATSRGGVNYGYTF
CDR3nt: TGTGCCACCAGCAGAGGAGGAGTAAACTATGGCTACACCTTC

d_gene: NA
abundance: NA
v_gene: TRBV12-3/TRBV12-4
j_gene: TRBJ1-5
len: 14
CDR3aa: CASRLTGSNQPQHF
CDR3nt: TGTGCCAGCAGATTGACGGGTTCCAATCAGCCCCAGCATTTT

d_gene: NA
abundance: many
v_gene: TRBV29-1
j_gene: TRBJ2-7
len: 13
CDR3aa: CSARERGSYEQYF
CDR3nt: TGCAGCGCTCGGGAGCGAGGTTCCTACGAGCAGTACTTC

d_gene: NA
abundance: few
v_gene: TRBV12-3/TRBV12-4
j_gene: TRBJ2-4
len: 14
CDR3aa: CASSFPGAKNIQYF
CDR3nt: TGTGCCAGCAGTTTTCCCGGAGCCAAAAACATTCAGTACTTC

d_gene: NA
abundance: NA
v_gene: TRBV20-1
j_gene: TRBJ1-6
len: 15
CDR3aa: CSAFESGSYNSPLHF
CDR3nt: TGCAGTGCTTTCGAAAGCGGCTCCTATAATTCACCCCTCCACTTT

d_gene: NA
abundance: few
v_gene: TRBV5-1
j_gene: TRBJ1-4
len: 16
CDR3aa: CASSPGQVATNEKLFF
CDR3nt: TGCGCCAGCAGCCCGGGCCAGGTTGCAACTAATGAAAAACTGTTTTTT

d_gene: NA
abundance: NA
v_gene: TRBV7-9
j_gene: TRBJ1-4
len: 15
CDR3aa: CASSARAGAYEKLFF
CDR3nt: TGTGCCAGCAGCGCAAGGGCGGGGGCTTACGAAAAACTGTTTTTT

d_gene: NA
abundance: few
v_gene: TRBV3-1
j_gene: TRBJ2-7
len: 15
CDR3aa: CASSQDMNRASEQYF
CDR3nt: TGTGCCAGCAGCCAAGATATGAACAGAGCCAGCGAGCAGTACTTC

d_gene: TRBD2
abundance: NA
v_gene: TRBV27
j_gene: TRBJ2-7
len: 17
CDR3aa: CASSLTGGSLLVYEQYF
CDR3nt: TGTGCCAGCAGTTTAACAGGCGGGAGCCTCTTAGTTTACGAGCAGTACTTC

d_gene: TRBD1
abundance: NA
v_gene: TRBV14
j_gene: TRBJ2-3
len: 18
CDR3aa: CASSRRTGGTSPTDTQYF
CDR3nt: TGTGCCAGCAGCCGCCGGACAGGGGGCACCTCCCCCACAGATACGCAGTATTTT

d_gene: NA
abundance: NA
v_gene: TRBV12-3/TRBV12-4
j_gene: TRBJ2-2
len: 14
CDR3aa: CASSSRGATGELFF
CDR3nt: TGTGCCAGCAGTTCCCGCGGAGCCACCGGGGAGCTGTTTTTT

d_gene: NA
abundance: few
v_gene: TRBV5-1
j_gene: TRBJ2-1
len: 11
CDR3aa: CASSLHNEQFF
CDR3nt: TGCGCCAGCAGCTTGCACAATGAGCAGTTCTTC

d_gene: TRBD2
abundance: many
v_gene: TRBV3-1
j_gene: TRBJ2-1
len: 14
CDR3aa: CASSQDPGGNEQFF
CDR3nt: TGTGCCAGCAGCCAAGACCCCGGGGGGAATGAGCAGTTCTTC

d_gene: NA
abundance: NA
v_gene: TRBV5-1
j_gene: TRBJ1-4
len: 15
CDR3aa: CASSLGSASNEKLFF
CDR3nt: TGCGCCAGCAGCTTGGGGTCGGCTTCCAATGAAAAACTGTTTTTT

d_gene: TRBD2
abundance: few
v_gene: TRBV5-1
j_gene: TRBJ2-1
len: 16
CDR3aa: CASSLEEAGGYNEQFF
CDR3nt: TGCGCCAGCAGCTTGGAAGAAGCGGGAGGGTACAATGAGCAGTTCTTC

d_gene: NA
abundance: few
v_gene: TRBV3-1
j_gene: TRBJ2-3
len: 14
CDR3aa: CASSQAGGSDTQYF
CDR3nt: TGTGCCAGCAGCCAAGCCGGGGGCTCGGATACGCAGTATTTT

d_gene: TRBD2
abundance: NA
v_gene: TRBV7-4
j_gene: TRBJ2-1
len: 18
CDR3aa: CASSLEEEGLVEGNEQFF
CDR3nt: TGTGCCAGCAGCTTAGAAGAAGAGGGACTAGTGGAGGGCAATGAGCAGTTCTTC

d_gene: TRBD2
abundance: NA
v_gene: TRBV4-3
j_gene: TRBJ2-1
len: 16
CDR3aa: CASSQDPSGRYNEQFF
CDR3nt: TGCGCCAGCAGCCAAGATCCTAGCGGGAGGTACAATGAGCAGTTCTTC

d_gene: NA
abundance: few
v_gene: TRBV6-5
j_gene: TRBJ2-5
len: 16
CDR3aa: CASSYSGGPLQETQYF
CDR3nt: TGTGCCAGCAGTTACTCGGGGGGTCCACTCCAAGAGACCCAGTACTTC

d_gene: NA
abundance: few
v_gene: TRBV29-1
j_gene: TRBJ1-2
len: 12
CDR3aa: CSVESGAGGYTF
CDR3nt: TGCAGCGTTGAGTCGGGGGCTGGTGGCTACACCTTC

d_gene: TRBD2
abundance: NA
v_gene: TRBV25-1
j_gene: TRBJ2-5
len: 18
CDR3aa: CASSEGIAGVLGEETQYF
CDR3nt: TGTGCCAGCAGTGAGGGAATAGCGGGAGTATTGGGAGAGGAGACCCAGTACTTC

d_gene: TRBD1
abundance: NA
v_gene: TRBV6-5
j_gene: TRBJ1-5
len: 17
CDR3aa: CASSLTGANGGNQPQHF
CDR3nt: TGTGCCAGCAGTTTGACAGGGGCAAATGGGGGCAATCAGCCCCAGCATTTT

d_gene: NA
abundance: NA
v_gene: TRBV5-1
j_gene: TRBJ2-3
len: 16
CDR3aa: CASSSDPGRSTDTQYF
CDR3nt: TGCGCCAGCAGCTCAGACCCGGGACGGAGCACAGATACGCAGTATTTT

d_gene: NA
abundance: NA
v_gene: TRBV12-3/TRBV12-4
j_gene: TRBJ1-1
len: 14
CDR3aa: CASSLAGPTRGAFF
CDR3nt: TGTGCCAGCAGTTTGGCAGGTCCTACACGGGGAGCTTTCTTT

d_gene: TRBD2
abundance: few
v_gene: TRBV20-1
j_gene: TRBJ2-7
len: 13
CDR3aa: CSAKREGLWEQYF
CDR3nt: TGCAGTGCTAAACGGGAGGGCCTGTGGGAGCAGTACTTC

d_gene: TRBD1
abundance: few
v_gene: TRBV20-1
j_gene: TRBJ2-7
len: 14
CDR3aa: CSARVPTGAYEQYF
CDR3nt: TGCAGTGCTAGAGTTCCCACAGGGGCCTACGAGCAGTACTTC

d_gene: TRBD2
abundance: NA
v_gene: TRBV5-1
j_gene: TRBJ2-1
len: 14
CDR3aa: CASRTSGNYNEQFF
CDR3nt: TGCGCCAGCAGGACTAGCGGGAACTACAATGAGCAGTTCTTC